The 32 T cell receptor beta chains in this list originate from one sample, sequenced in a study of cytomegalovirus exposure and HLA in healthy donors. It was with 60 Vbeta and 13 Jbeta primers that the PCR ran. The protocol was immunoSEQ multiplex PCR, while the TCRdb copy is restricted to in-frame clones and leaves out a portion. The sample consists of some 150,000 clones, roughly four fifths of them appearing once. The sequenced sample was PBMCs. The receptors come from a male donor in good health and CMV-seronegative.

This chain joins TRBV6-1 and TRBJ1-4; 7 bases fit TRBD1. V dropped 5 bases and J dropped 7; count of bases not matched to a gene: 7. Germline values: CDR1 MNHNS, CDR2 SASEGT. This CDR3 region has 14 residues. The CDR3 is CASSLSGQTEKLFF. The CDR3 coding sequence is TGTGCCAGCAGTTTATCGGGACAGACTGAAAAACTGTTTTTT.

The rearrangement links TRBV27 to TRBJ2-1, with 8 bases lining up with TRBD2. Germline V gives CDR1 MNHEY, CDR2 SMNVEV (reference sequence). With 2 bases clipped from V and 4 bases from J, the junction kept 7 bases outside the gene matches. The CDR3 totals 16 residues. CDR3 in DNA: TGTGCCAGCAGTTTAGTTGGCGGGGGGACGTACAATGAGCAGTTCTTC. This encodes CASSLVGGGTYNEQFF.

The V gene is TRBV4-1, the J gene TRBJ2-7, with 7 bases identical to TRBD1. Trimming took 1 base from V and 3 from J; bases not matched to a gene: 3. There are 14 residues in the CDR3. CDR1 and CDR2 (germline): MGHRA, YSYEKL. Here the CDR3 reads CASSQVQGVYEQYF. CDR3 nucleotide sequence: TGCGCCAGCAGCCAAGTTCAGGGGGTCTACGAGCAGTACTTC.

The chain recombines TRBV2 with TRBJ1-5, with D perhaps TRBD1 (5 bases). The CDR3 has 15 residues. CDR1 and CDR2 from the germline V gene are SNHLY and FYNNEI. Trimming stripped 5 bases from V and 9 bases from J, with 20 bases between. Here the CDR3 DNA reads TGTGCCAGCAGTCCCCAGGGCCTAGGGTCGGGGCCCCAGCATTTT. Its translation is CASSPQGLGSGPQHF.

This sequence joins TRBV19 and TRBJ1-1, with D hard to call. V lost 6 bases, J lost 7 bases, and 9 bases lay in between. The CDR3 contains 11 residues. Germline V gene lookup returns CDR1 LNHDA and CDR2 SQIVND (reference sequence). For the CDR3, the DNA is TGTGCCAGTAGATCTGAGATTGAAGCTTTCTTT. It is translated as CASRSEIEAFF.

This clone has just a few counts. J is TRBJ1-6 and V is TRBV5-1; 10 bases are shared with TRBD1. Germline values: CDR1 SGHRS, CDR2 YFSETQ. This CDR3 contains 14 residues. J lost 8 bases, V lost 4 bases, and 3 bases had no gene match. The CDR3 here is CASSGGQGYSPLHF. CDR3 bases: TGCGCCAGCAGCGGGGGACAGGGGTATTCACCCCTCCACTTT.

This chain connects TRBV18 to TRBJ2-1; D perhaps matches TRBD2 (6 bases). Germline CDR1 KGHSH, CDR2 LQKENI. The CDR3 contains 17 residues. Trimming cost V 3 bases and J 9 bases, with 24 bases left between them. The chain's CDR3 is CASSPPIPQALGGEQFF. CDR3 coding DNA: TGTGCCAGCTCACCCCCTATCCCCCAGGCGTTGGGGGGTGAGCAGTTCTTC.

This chain joins TRBV30 and TRBJ2-4; D not resolved. The CDR3 is made up of 15 amino acids. The V and J ends lost 3 bases and 0 bases respectively, with 12 bases between them. CDR1 and CDR2 (germline): GTSNPN, SVGIG (reference sequence). Here the CDR3 DNA reads TGTGCCTGGAGCGTAACGTCTACAGCCAAAAACATTCAGTACTTC. As protein: CAWSVTSTAKNIQYF.

V gene TRBV7-2 combines with J gene TRBJ2-6, with D unresolved. Germline V gene data show CDR1 as SGHTA and CDR2 as FQGNSA. This CDR3 comprises 17 residues. V lost 2 bases and J lost 0, with 11 bases in between. CDR3 protein: CASSLIHGVSGANVLTF. CDR3 nucleotide sequence: TGTGCCAGCAGCTTAATCCACGGAGTCTCTGGGGCCAACGTCCTGACTTTC.

The chain's CDR3 is CASSPTPRAGSYNEQFF. The CDR3 region has the DNA TGTGCCAGCAGCCCCACGCCCAGGGCCGGATCCTACAATGAGCAGTTCTTC. J is TRBJ2-1 and V is TRBV7-6; possibly TRBD1 for D (5 bases). V was trimmed by 5 bases and J by 1 base, leaving 18 bases between them. The CDR3 length is 17 residues. Germline assignment: CDR1 SGHVS and CDR2 FNYEAQ.

The chain joins TRBV4-1 to TRBJ2-7; 12 bases line up with TRBD2. Trimming at V came to 1 base and at J to 2 bases, leaving 9 bases not matched to a gene. CDR3 length: 18 amino acids. Germline lookup yields CDR1 MGHRA and CDR2 YSYEKL. The CDR3 sequence is CASSQALGSSGGAYEQYF. The CDR3 DNA is TGCGCCAGCAGCCAAGCGCTTGGGTCTAGCGGGGGGGCCTACGAGCAGTACTTC.

The gene calls are TRBV30 and TRBJ2-3, with D unresolved. This CDR3 has 12 amino acids. The V end was cut by 1 base, the J end by 7 bases, with 9 bases between. Germline V gene sequence: CDR1 GTSNPN, CDR2 SVGIG (reference sequence). The chain's CDR3 is CAWSGAPHTQYF. In nucleotides, the CDR3 is TGTGCCTGGAGTGGGGCCCCCCATACGCAGTATTTT.

The rearrangement uses TRBV7-2 and TRBJ2-5; D ambiguous. CDR3 length equals 13 residues. The germline V gene encodes CDR1 SGHTA and CDR2 FQGNSA. V dropped 2 bases and J dropped 3 bases, with 7 bases sitting between them. This chain's CDR3 is CASSLPPKETQYF. In DNA form, the CDR3 reads TGTGCCAGCAGCTTACCCCCAAAAGAGACCCAGTACTTC.

The V and J genes are TRBV5-4 and TRBJ1-3; D gene ambiguous. Germline V gives CDR1 SGHNT, CDR2 YYREEE (reference sequence). V dropped 2 bases and J dropped 0 bases, with 12 bases sitting between them. The CDR3 length is 16 residues. The CDR3 DNA sequence: TGTGCCAGCAGCTTCGCCCCGGGTAACTCTGGAAACACCATATATTTT. Translated, it gives CASSFAPGNSGNTIYF.

The DNA for the CDR3 is TGCGCCAGCAGCCAAGATCGGCGGCGCCAGCAGTTCTTC. Its protein product is CASSQDRRRQQFF. V usage is TRBV4-3 and J usage is TRBJ2-1; D is ambiguous. V was shortened by 0 bases and J by 11 bases, with 11 bases between the two germline ends. Germline assignment: CDR1 LGHNA and CDR2 YSLEER. This CDR3 region has 13 residues.

This sequence joins TRBV4-2 and TRBJ2-5, with D possibly matching TRBD1 (5 bases). The CDR3 length is 15 residues. With 0 bases removed from V and 3 bases from J, the gap between germline ends came to 11 bases. Germline V gives CDR1 LGHNA, CDR2 YNFKEQ. The CDR3: CASSQDNRKEETQYF. The CDR3 coding sequence is TGTGCCAGCAGCCAAGATAACAGGAAGGAAGAGACCCAGTACTTC.

This clone showed up just a few times. The chain recombines TRBV19 with TRBJ2-1, with 9 bases aligning to TRBD2. The V and J ends lost 5 bases and 5 bases, in that order; junction bases with no gene match: 7. Germline loops: CDR1 LNHDA, CDR2 SQIVND (reference sequence). The CDR3 spans 15 residues. CDR3 sequence: CASSARAGGNNEQFF. The CDR3 coding sequence is TGTGCCAGTAGTGCCCGGGCGGGAGGGAACAATGAGCAGTTCTTC.

The chain joins TRBV7-2 to TRBJ2-3; TRBD2 might be the D (7 bases). This CDR3 region has 16 residues. Germline CDR1 and CDR2: SGHTA and FQGNSA. V lost 5 bases, J lost 2 bases, and 17 bases lay in between. The CDR3 spells CASSRAPGGLTDTQYF. DNA of the CDR3: TGTGCCAGCAGCCGCGCGCCGGGGGGCCTCACAGATACGCAGTATTTT.

The V and J genes are TRBV2 and TRBJ1-5, with 11 bases matching TRBD1. The germline gives CDR1 SNHLY, CDR2 FYNNEI. J was trimmed by 5 bases and V by 6 bases; bases with no gene match: 9. The CDR3 is 16 residues long. CDR3 sequence (DNA): TGTGCCAGCAGACCTCGGACAGGGGGCAGGGATCAGCCCCAGCATTTT. Protein sequence: CASRPRTGGRDQPQHF.

For this clone: The junction shows a germline mismatch at one end, possibly a read error. This chain links TRBV7-9 with TRBJ2-1, with 9 positions matching TRBD2. CDR1 is SEHNR and CDR2 is FQNEAQ in the germline V gene (reference sequence). This CDR3 comprises 18 residues. Here the CDR3 reads CSSSSPRRGGSKYNEQFF. CDR3 DNA sequence: TGTTCCAGCAGCTCGCCCAGGCGGGGGGGATCTAAATACAATGAGCAGTTCTTC.

The chain combines TRBV5-5 with TRBJ1-2; D is uncertain. The germline CDR1 and CDR2 sequences are SGHKS and YYEKEE (reference sequence). V lost 2 bases and J 0 bases, leaving 11 bases between the germline ends. The CDR3 spans 15 residues. The CDR3 sequence is CASSLKRDTNYGYTF. CDR3 sequence (DNA): TGTGCCAGCAGCTTAAAACGTGACACTAACTATGGCTACACCTTC.

This chain links TRBV15 with TRBJ2-2; D not resolved. The CDR3 is 12 residues long. Germline CDR1 LNHNV, CDR2 YYDKDF (reference sequence). Trimming pared 2 bases from V and 6 bases from J, leaving 4 bases between. The CDR3 loop reads CATSRTAGELFF. Here the CDR3 DNA reads TGTGCCACCAGCAGAACGGCCGGGGAGCTGTTTTTT.

This sequence joins TRBV11-2 and TRBJ2-2, with a possible D match to TRBD1 (6 bases). This CDR3 comprises 16 residues. Trimming left V 6 bases short and J 4 bases short, with 18 bases between. In germline, CDR1 is SGHAT, CDR2 FQNNGV. CDR3 amino acids: CASRVVGGRSTGELFF. The CDR3 coding sequence is TGTGCCAGCAGGGTGGTTGGGGGCAGGTCCACCGGGGAGCTGTTTTTT.

In DNA, the CDR3 is TGTGCCAGCAGCTTTCAATGGACAGGGAATTACGAGCAGTACTTC. Protein sequence: CASSFQWTGNYEQYF. The chain links TRBV4-2 to TRBJ2-7; 8 bases fit TRBD1. CDR3 length: 15 amino acids. The germline V gene has CDR1 LGHNA and CDR2 YNFKEQ. After removal of 5 bases from V and 4 bases from J, the junction contained 10 bases not matched to a gene.

The rearrangement uses TRBV7-2 and TRBJ1-6; D is perhaps TRBD1 (6 bases). Germline loops: CDR1 SGHTA, CDR2 FQGNSA. Trimming left V 5 bases short and J 9 bases short, with 14 bases between. The CDR3 is 14 amino acids. For the CDR3, the DNA is TGTGCCAGCAGCACCCACAGGGAAAGTTCACCCCTCCACTTT. Its protein product is CASSTHRESSPLHF.

The chain couples TRBV28 to TRBJ2-1, with D perhaps matching TRBD2 (6 bases). This CDR3 is 14 amino acids long. Trimming removed 6 bases from V and 9 bases from J, with 18 bases in between. The germline CDR1 and CDR2 sequences are MDHEN and SYDVKM. The CDR3 nucleotides are TGTGCCAGCAGGGGTGGAGCTAGCGATGGTGAGCAGTTCTTC. Encoded protein: CASRGGASDGEQFF.

CDR3 DNA sequence: TGTGCCATCAGTGGTGCAGGGGGCGCGGGCTACACCTTC. Protein: CAISGAGGAGYTF. The gene calls are TRBV10-3 and TRBJ1-2, with 8 bases identical to TRBD1. The CDR3 is made up of 13 amino acids. CDR1 ENHRY and CDR2 SYGVKD come from the germline V gene. Germline trimming cut 4 bases from V and 8 bases from J; bases unmatched to any gene: 6.

The V gene is TRBV7-9, the J gene TRBJ2-1; no clear D. Germline assignment: CDR1 SEHNR and CDR2 FQNEAQ (reference sequence). V lost 1 base and J lost 7, with 8 bases in between. The CDR3 extends over 13 amino acids. CDR3 loop: CASSLGLRNEQFF. The CDR3 DNA reads as TGTGCCAGCAGCTTAGGGCTGAGGAATGAGCAGTTCTTC.

In its sample, this clone was seen a few times. The rearrangement joins TRBV28 to TRBJ2-7, with D hard to call. V lost 2 bases and J lost 2, with 10 bases in between. The CDR3 sequence is 14 residues long. The V gene's germline CDR1 is MDHEN and CDR2 SYDVKM. This CDR3 reads CASSLVEATYEQYF. The CDR3 nucleotides read TGTGCCAGCAGTTTAGTAGAGGCAACCTACGAGCAGTACTTC.

The CDR3 loop reads CASSLGGSRNTEAFF. CDR3 bases: TGTGCCAGCAGCTTGGGTGGGAGCCGGAACACTGAAGCTTTCTTT. The rearrangement links TRBV5-6 to TRBJ1-1; D not resolved. Germline values: CDR1 SGHDT, CDR2 YYEEEE. The CDR3 is 15 residues long. V was shortened by 0 bases and J by 1 base, with 10 bases between the two germline ends.

The chain recombines TRBV6-6 with TRBJ2-7; 9 bases align to TRBD2. V lost 4 bases and J lost 0; bases outside the gene matches: 7. Germline assignment: CDR1 MNHNY and CDR2 SVGAGI (reference sequence). This CDR3 has 16 amino acids. This CDR3 reads CASSFSGGQSSYEQYF. CDR3 nucleotides: TGTGCCAGCAGTTTTAGCGGGGGCCAGAGCTCCTACGAGCAGTACTTC.

This chain connects TRBV2 to TRBJ2-7; 10 bases map to TRBD2. The trim removed 5 bases at V and 4 bases at J, leaving 5 bases unmatched. Germline-derived CDR1 and CDR2 are SNHLY and FYNNEI. The CDR3 has 14 amino acids. CDR3 sequence reads: CASSTLAGGYEQYF. The CDR3 bases are TGTGCCAGCAGTACGTTAGCGGGGGGTTACGAGCAGTACTTC.